Sequencing of this TCR beta chain was carried out in a study of regulatory T cells in long-lasting Graves disease. Overall study: The study counted Graves' disease as persistent given over 5 years of antithyroid drugs and positive TSH receptor antibodies. Study-level points and caveats: Having few samples may have compromised the accuracy. Persistent disease preferred TRBV28, TRBJ1-2 and TRBJ2-5; new disease, TRBV20-1 and TRBJ2-1.

The time point here: persistent/refractory GD, antithyroid drugs over 5 years with positive TRAb. PBMCs provided the RNA from which the TCR library was made. Arm-PCR of CDR3 regions with iRepertoire HTBI primers generated TCR beta libraries. As processed by the authors: In the combined samples, approximately 62 TRBV and 14 to 15 TRBJ segments were identified. Each CDR3 protein is one row after TCRdb ran MiXCR on the multiplex PCR reads. The V and J calls come from TCRdb's annotation, not from the publication. Of about 470,000 distinct CDR3 sequences detected, about 22% appear once; the ten largest clones hold roughly 7%. The V gene's germline CDR1 is MDHEN and CDR2 SYDVKM. The CDR3 contains 14 residues. Deletions cut 6 bases from V and 10 bases from J, with 16 bases between. This clonotype was counted many times. What it binds is unknown.

The sequence was obtained from a female donor with Graves disease. Sequencing was performed on peripheral blood mononuclear cells (PBMCs), taken when the disease was refractory, from a patient treated with antithyroid drugs. The V and J genes are TRBV28 and TRBJ1-6; tentatively, D is TRBD1 (6 bases). The CDR3 here is CASSGLGAESPLHF. CDR3 nucleotides: TGTGCCAGCAGCGGTCTGGGGGCGGAATCACCCCTCCACTTT.